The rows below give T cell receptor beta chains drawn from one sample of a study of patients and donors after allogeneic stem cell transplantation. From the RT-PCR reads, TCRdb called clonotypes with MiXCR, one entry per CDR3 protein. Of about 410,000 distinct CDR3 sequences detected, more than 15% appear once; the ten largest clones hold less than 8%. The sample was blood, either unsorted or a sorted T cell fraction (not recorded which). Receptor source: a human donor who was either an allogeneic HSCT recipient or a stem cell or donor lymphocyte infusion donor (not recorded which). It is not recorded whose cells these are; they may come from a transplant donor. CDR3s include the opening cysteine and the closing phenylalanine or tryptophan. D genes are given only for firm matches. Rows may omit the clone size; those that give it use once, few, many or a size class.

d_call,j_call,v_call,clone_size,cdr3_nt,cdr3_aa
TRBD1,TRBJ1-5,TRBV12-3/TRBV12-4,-,TGTGCCAGCAGTTTAGCTGGGACAGGTAGCAATCAGCCCCAGCATTTT,CASSLAGTGSNQPQHF
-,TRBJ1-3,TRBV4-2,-,TGTGCCAGCAGCCAAGATATCCTGAGCTCTGGAAACACCATATATTTT,CASSQDILSSGNTIYF
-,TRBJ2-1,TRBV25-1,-,TGTGCCAGCAGTGCGACGAAAGGGATAGGGTACAATGAGCAGTTCTTC,CASSATKGIGYNEQFF
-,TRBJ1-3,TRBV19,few,TGTGCCAGTACCTCACTCGGCTCTGGAAACACCATATATTTT,CASTSLGSGNTIYF
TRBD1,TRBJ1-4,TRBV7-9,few,TGTGCCAGCAGCGCCGGGACAGTAGGTGAAAAACTGTTTTTT,CASSAGTVGEKLFF
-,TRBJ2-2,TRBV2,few,TGTGCCAGCACGCAGACTGGGCCGAGGACCGGGGAGCTGTTTTTT,CASTQTGPRTGELFF
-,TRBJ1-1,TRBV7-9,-,TGTGCCAGCAGCTTAGCAGACAGTGTCTTT,CASSLADSVF
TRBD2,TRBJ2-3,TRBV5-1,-,TGCGCCAGCAGCTTGGAAACTAGCGTCGATACGCAGTATTTT,CASSLETSVDTQYF
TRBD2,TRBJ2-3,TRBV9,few,TGTGCCAGCGGAGGGACTAGCATGGATACGCAGTATTTT,CASGGTSMDTQYF
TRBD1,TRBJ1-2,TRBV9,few,TGTGCCAGCAGCGTAGTAAGGGACAGCCTCTATGGCTACACCTTC,CASSVVRDSLYGYTF
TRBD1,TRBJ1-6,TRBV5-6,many,TGTGCCAGCAGCTACAGGGGTAGGTCACCCCTCCACTTT,CASSYRGRSPLHF
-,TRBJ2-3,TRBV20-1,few,TGCAGTGCCCGAAGCGGAGCCACAGATACGCAGTATTTT,CSARSGATDTQYF
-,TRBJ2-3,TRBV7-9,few,TGTGCCAGCAGCCCCTGGACAGTCCCGGGTACGCAGTATTTT,CASSPWTVPGTQYF
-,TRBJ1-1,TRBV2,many,TGTGCCAGCAGAGGGAAGCTGAGCTTACTAAAGGCTGAAGCTTTCTTT,CASRGKLSLLKAEAFF
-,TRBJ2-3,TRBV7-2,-,TGTGCCAGCAGCCGGCGGGGCCCGAGCGGCACAGATACGCAGTATTTT,CASSRRGPSGTDTQYF
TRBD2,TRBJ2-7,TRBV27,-,TGTGCCAGCAGTTCCCCCATACTAGCGGGAGTGAGGGAGCAGTACTTC,CASSSPILAGVREQYF
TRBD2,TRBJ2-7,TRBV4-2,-,TGTGCCAGCAGCCAAGACTTCCGGGAGGGTTCCTACGAGCAGTACTTC,CASSQDFREGSYEQYF
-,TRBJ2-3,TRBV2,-,TGTGCCAGCAGTCCCGTTTTGGGCCGGTGGGATACGCAGTATTTT,CASSPVLGRWDTQYF
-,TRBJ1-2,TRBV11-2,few,TGTGCCAGCAGCTTAGGGGAGTCTGCAGACTATGGCTACACCTTC,CASSLGESADYGYTF
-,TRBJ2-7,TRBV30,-,TGTGCCTGGGACCGGGACACCTACGAGCAGTACTTC,CAWDRDTYEQYF
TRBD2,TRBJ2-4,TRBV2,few,TGTGCCAGCACTCGCGGGACCTCCGGGGGGGACATTCAGTACTTC,CASTRGTSGGDIQYF
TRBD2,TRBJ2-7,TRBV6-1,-,TGTGCCAGCAGTAACAGGGTAGCGGGAGAGCAGTACTTC,CASSNRVAGEQYF
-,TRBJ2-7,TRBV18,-,TGTGCCAGCTCTATTGGGAGCCCAGCCTACGAGCAGTACTTC,CASSIGSPAYEQYF
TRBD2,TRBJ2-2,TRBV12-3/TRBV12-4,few,TGTGCCAGCAGCCAGGAGCGGGGGGAAGACTTAGGGGAGCTGTTTTTT,CASSQERGEDLGELFF
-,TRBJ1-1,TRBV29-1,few,TGCAGCGCCCTGGGACCGATGAACACTGAAGCTTTCTTT,CSALGPMNTEAFF
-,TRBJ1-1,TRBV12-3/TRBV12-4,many,TGTGCCAGCAGTTGGAACTTGAGGACCACTGAAGCTTTCTTT,CASSWNLRTTEAFF
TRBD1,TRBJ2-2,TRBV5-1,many,TGCGCCAGCAGCGGGCAGGGGGCGAACACCGGGGAGCTGTTTTTT,CASSGQGANTGELFF
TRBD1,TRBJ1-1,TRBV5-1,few,TGCGCCAGCAGCTTGGACAGGGGGCGGCCTGAAGCTTTCTTT,CASSLDRGRPEAFF
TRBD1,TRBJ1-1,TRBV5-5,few,TGTGCCAGCAGCTTGGAGGGGGCCACTGAAGCTTTCTTT,CASSLEGATEAFF
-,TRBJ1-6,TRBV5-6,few,TGTGCCAGCAGCTTAGGCCTCAAGGGGGCCTATAATTCACCCCTCCACTTT,CASSLGLKGAYNSPLHF
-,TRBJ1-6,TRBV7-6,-,TGTGCCAGCAGCTTCAAGCAGGTTAATTCACCCCTCCACTTT,CASSFKQVNSPLHF
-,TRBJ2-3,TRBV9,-,TGTGCCAGCAGCGTAGCCGGTCGGACAGATACGCAGTATTTT,CASSVAGRTDTQYF
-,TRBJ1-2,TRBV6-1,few,TGTGCCACCCGGACGGGGATGAAGGAGGGCTACACCTTC,CATRTGMKEGYTF
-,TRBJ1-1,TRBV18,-,TGTGCCAGCTCACCAGACGTGAACACTGAAGCTTTCTTT,CASSPDVNTEAFF
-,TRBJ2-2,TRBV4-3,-,TGCGCCAGCAGCCCCAAAGGGGGGGGCGATGCCGGGGAGCTGTTTTTT,CASSPKGGGDAGELFF
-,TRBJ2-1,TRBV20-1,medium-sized,TGCAGTGCTAGAGATCCCCGGGAAAGCTCCTACAATGAGCAGTTCTTC,CSARDPRESSYNEQFF
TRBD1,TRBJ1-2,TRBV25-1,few,TGTGCCAGCAGTAGACAGGGTCTTACCGGCTACACCTTC,CASSRQGLTGYTF
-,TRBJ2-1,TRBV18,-,TGTGCCAGCTCACCATTCACAGGTTTACTAAATGAGCAGTTCTTC,CASSPFTGLLNEQFF
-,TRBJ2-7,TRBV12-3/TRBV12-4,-,TGTGCCAGCAGTTCTCGGACCCCTTCCCAGCAGTACTTC,CASSSRTPSQQYF
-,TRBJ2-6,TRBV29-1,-,TGCAGCGTTGCCGGCGGGACTGGACAGCCTGGGGCCAACGTCCTGACTTTC,CSVAGGTGQPGANVLTF
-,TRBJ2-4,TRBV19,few,TGTGCCAGTAGGCAAATAGGGTTAGGCAAAAACATTCAGTACTTC,CASRQIGLGKNIQYF
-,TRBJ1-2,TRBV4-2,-,TGTGCCAGCAGCCTATTCTTAACAGGCCTCTATGGCTACACCTTC,CASSLFLTGLYGYTF
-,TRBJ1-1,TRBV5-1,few,TGCGCCAGCAGCTTGTCGTTGAGCCTGGGGGACACTGAAGCTTTCTTT,CASSLSLSLGDTEAFF
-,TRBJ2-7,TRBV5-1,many,TGCGCCAGCAGCTACGGACAGAACTCCTACGAGCAGTACTTC,CASSYGQNSYEQYF